The 18 T cell receptor beta chains listed next were all sequenced from one sample in a study of T cell changes during pregnancy in multiple sclerosis. TCRdb's table, derived via immunoSEQ multiplex PCR, lists solely in-frame clones and lacks some. This table holds 85,000 to 120,000 clones, 85% to 95% found once. The specimen comprised peripheral blood, sampled after pregnancy. The receptors originated from a female donor with multiple sclerosis, enrolled in a pregnancy study.

The J gene is TRBJ2-3, the V gene TRBV2; maybe TRBD2 (6 bases). The CDR3 spans 15 residues. V lost 4 bases and J 6 bases, leaving 17 bases between the germline ends. Germline CDR1 reads SNHLY; CDR2 reads FYNNEI. CDR3: CASSVDYLGEDTQYF. As DNA, the CDR3 is TGTGCCAGCAGTGTGGACTACTTAGGTGAGGATACGCAGTATTTT.

This rearrangement joins TRBV19 to TRBJ1-5, with D hard to call. Germline CDR1 LNHDA, CDR2 SQIVND (reference sequence). The CDR3 is made up of 18 amino acids. Between the trimmed V and J ends, which lost 10 bases and 0 bases, there was a span of 25 bases. The CDR3 DNA is TGTGCCACGTATACGGGAAAGGGAACCGGTTATAGCAATCAGCCCCAGCATTTT. It encodes CATYTGKGTGYSNQPQHF.

This sequence joins TRBV2 and TRBJ1-6; 9 nucleotides line up with TRBD1. Trimming at V came to 5 bases and at J to 10 bases, leaving 9 bases not matched to a gene. This CDR3 region has 15 residues. The V gene's germline CDR1 is SNHLY and CDR2 FYNNEI. This chain's CDR3 is CASSRDRAGRSPLHF. CDR3 DNA: TGTGCCAGCAGTAGGGACAGGGCGGGGAGATCACCCCTCCACTTT.

The chain combines TRBV2 with TRBJ1-2; tentative D call: TRBD1 (5 bases). V was cut by 6 bases and J by 4 bases, with 18 bases left in between. Germline CDR1 is SNHLY and CDR2 is FYNNEI. There are 15 residues in the CDR3. CDR3 in DNA: TGTGCCAGCAGAGCCTATTGGGGGGAGACCTATGGCTACACCTTC. Amino acids: CASRAYWGETYGYTF.

This chain joins TRBV5-1 and TRBJ2-1; the D gene is possibly TRBD1 (5 bases). The CDR3 is 20 residues long. V was pared by 0 bases and J by 2 bases, with 24 bases between. Germline V lookup: CDR1 SGHRS, CDR2 YFSETQ. CDR3 bases: TGCGCCAGCAGCTTGGCCACAGGAAACTTGGATTTCACCCCCTACAATGAGCAGTTCTTC. Its translation is CASSLATGNLDFTPYNEQFF.

The chain employs TRBV7-9 and TRBJ1-5; D is unresolved. CDR3 length equals 13 residues. In germline, CDR1 is SEHNR, CDR2 FQNEAQ (reference sequence). Trimming pared 0 bases from V and 7 bases from J, leaving 7 bases between. The CDR3 sequence: CASSLASGQPQHF. CDR3 DNA sequence: TGTGCCAGCAGCTTAGCTTCGGGGCAGCCCCAGCATTTT.

The chain uses TRBV19 and TRBJ2-7, with TRBD1 as a possible D gene (5 bases). The germline V gene has CDR1 LNHDA and CDR2 SQIVND (reference sequence). The CDR3 runs to 15 residues. Trimming removed 6 bases at V and 4 bases at J, with 19 bases between. This CDR3 is CASSPRGRASYEQYF. As DNA, the CDR3 is TGTGCCAGTAGCCCGAGAGGCAGGGCGTCTTACGAGCAGTACTTC.

J is TRBJ2-2 and V is TRBV27; D might be TRBD2 (6 bases). Deletions cut 7 bases from V and 3 bases from J, with 12 bases between. The germline gives CDR1 MNHEY, CDR2 SMNVEV (reference sequence). The CDR3 is 14 amino acids. CDR3 sequence (DNA): TGTGCCAGCACGGCCGGGACTTACACCGGGGAGCTGTTTTTT. Translating gives CASTAGTYTGELFF.

The chain links TRBV28 to TRBJ2-5, with D possibly being TRBD2 (7 bases). The V end was cut by 7 bases, the J end by 5 bases, with 23 bases between. The CDR3 runs 16 residues. Germline lookup yields CDR1 MDHEN and CDR2 SYDVKM. The CDR3 sequence: CASNSQGRALRETQYF. The CDR3 region has the DNA TGTGCCAGCAACTCCCAGGGGAGGGCCCTCCGTGAGACCCAGTACTTC.

The chain uses TRBV7-3 and TRBJ2-6; TRBD1 aligns across 12 bases. This CDR3 is 14 amino acids long. Germline CDR1 SGHTA, CDR2 FQGTGA. The V segment lost 5 bases and the J segment 13 bases; nucleotides outside the gene matches: 6. CDR3 sequence reads: CASSPGQGAGVLTF. The CDR3 DNA reads as TGTGCCAGCAGCCCGGGACAGGGGGCAGGAGTCCTGACTTTC.

This clone was counted only a few times. The chain is built from TRBV30 and TRBJ1-5; D gene ambiguous. V lost 2 bases and J 0 bases, leaving 14 bases between the germline ends. This CDR3 is built from 16 residues. Germline CDR1 is GTSNPN and CDR2 is SVGIG (reference sequence). CDR3 nucleotide sequence: TGTGCCTGGAGTAGCAACAGCAGGTCTAGCAATCAGCCCCAGCATTTT. This sequence encodes CAWSSNSRSSNQPQHF.

The chain is built from TRBV5-1 and TRBJ1-2, with TRBD1 identical over 11 bases. The CDR3 totals 16 residues. The junction had 9 bases not matched to a gene; V was cut back by 4 bases and J by 4 bases. Looked up from germline, CDR1 is SGHRS and CDR2 is YFSETQ. CDR3 DNA sequence: TGCGCCAGCAGCCGCGGGACAGGGGGAGGGAGCTATGGCTACACCTTC. This encodes CASSRGTGGGSYGYTF.

The chain recombines TRBV10-3 with TRBJ2-2; 9 bases align to TRBD2. The CDR3 sequence is 13 residues long. The V segment lost 6 bases and the J segment 7 bases; nucleotides outside the gene matches: 3. Germline V gives CDR1 ENHRY, CDR2 SYGVKD. CDR3 bases: TGTGCCATCAGCGCTAGCGGGGACGGGGAGCTGTTTTTT. Protein product: CAISASGDGELFF.

This chain links TRBV7-6 with TRBJ2-1, with TRBD2 matching over 13 bases. The CDR3 extends over 20 amino acids. V lost 5 bases, J lost 0 bases, and 13 bases stayed unmatched. CDR1 and CDR2 from the germline V gene are SGHVS and FNYEAQ. The CDR3 sequence is CASSVQPGLAGQSSYNEQFF. CDR3 in DNA: TGTGCCAGCAGCGTCCAACCGGGACTAGCGGGACAAAGCTCCTACAATGAGCAGTTCTTC.

The V and J genes are TRBV7-3 and TRBJ2-1, with 7 bases matching TRBD2. The CDR3 sequence is 16 residues long. CDR1 is SGHTA, CDR2 FQGTGA, per germline. The junction had 6 bases not matched to a gene; V was cut back by 0 bases and J by 4 bases. The CDR3 DNA reads TGTGCCAGCAGCTTAACCCTCAGCGGGAATTACAATGAGCAGTTCTTC. The encoded protein is CASSLTLSGNYNEQFF. Complete variable domain (other parts from reference TRBV7-3 and TRBJ2-1): GAGVSQTPSNKVTEKGKYVELRCDPISGHTALYWYRQSLGQGPEFLIYFQGTGAADDSGLPNDRFFAVRPEGSVSTLKIQRTERGDSAVYLCASSLTLSGNYNEQFFGPGTRLTVL.

The chain uses TRBV2 and TRBJ2-7, with TRBD2 matching over 8 bases. This CDR3 has 14 amino acids. Losses at the gene ends were 6 bases for V and 8 bases for J; bases not matched to a gene: 12. Germline V gene data show CDR1 as SNHLY and CDR2 as FYNNEI. CDR3 amino acids: CASRAGPGGFKQYF. The CDR3 region has the DNA TGTGCCAGCAGAGCGGGCCCGGGAGGGTTCAAGCAGTACTTC.

The chain couples TRBV7-9 to TRBJ2-2; tentative D call: TRBD1 (6 bases). V gave up 0 bases and J gave up 0 bases, with 8 bases separating them. Germline CDR1 is SEHNR and CDR2 is FQNEAQ (reference sequence). The CDR3 is 16 residues long. In DNA, the CDR3 is TGTGCCAGCAGCTTAGCGGGGGCAGCGAACACCGGGGAGCTGTTTTTT. Residues: CASSLAGAANTGELFF.

V gene TRBV5-1 combines with J gene TRBJ2-2; 7 bases align to TRBD2. This CDR3 spans 15 amino acids. Germline loops: CDR1 SGHRS, CDR2 YFSETQ. J was trimmed by 1 base and V by 5 bases; bases with no gene match: 5. CDR3 DNA: TGCGCCAGCAGTGAGAGCGGGGTGAACACCGGGGAGCTGTTTTTT. Amino acid sequence: CASSESGVNTGELFF.